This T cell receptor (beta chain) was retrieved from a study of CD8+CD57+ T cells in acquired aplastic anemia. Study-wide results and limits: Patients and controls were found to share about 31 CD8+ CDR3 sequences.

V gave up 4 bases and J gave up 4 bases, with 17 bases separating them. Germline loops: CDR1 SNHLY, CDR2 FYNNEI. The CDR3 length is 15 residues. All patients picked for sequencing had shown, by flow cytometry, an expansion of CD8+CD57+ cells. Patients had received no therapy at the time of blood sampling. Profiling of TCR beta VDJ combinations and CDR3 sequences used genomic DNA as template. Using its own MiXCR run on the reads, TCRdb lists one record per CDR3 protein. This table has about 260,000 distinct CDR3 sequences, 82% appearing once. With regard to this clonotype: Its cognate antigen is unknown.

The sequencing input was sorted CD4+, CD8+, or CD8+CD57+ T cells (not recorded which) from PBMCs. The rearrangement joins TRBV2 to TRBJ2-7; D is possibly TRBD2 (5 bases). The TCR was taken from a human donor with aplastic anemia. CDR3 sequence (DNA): TGTGCCAGCAGTGTCGAGCCAGCGGAGCAATACGAGCAGTACTTC. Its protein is CASSVEPAEQYEQYF.